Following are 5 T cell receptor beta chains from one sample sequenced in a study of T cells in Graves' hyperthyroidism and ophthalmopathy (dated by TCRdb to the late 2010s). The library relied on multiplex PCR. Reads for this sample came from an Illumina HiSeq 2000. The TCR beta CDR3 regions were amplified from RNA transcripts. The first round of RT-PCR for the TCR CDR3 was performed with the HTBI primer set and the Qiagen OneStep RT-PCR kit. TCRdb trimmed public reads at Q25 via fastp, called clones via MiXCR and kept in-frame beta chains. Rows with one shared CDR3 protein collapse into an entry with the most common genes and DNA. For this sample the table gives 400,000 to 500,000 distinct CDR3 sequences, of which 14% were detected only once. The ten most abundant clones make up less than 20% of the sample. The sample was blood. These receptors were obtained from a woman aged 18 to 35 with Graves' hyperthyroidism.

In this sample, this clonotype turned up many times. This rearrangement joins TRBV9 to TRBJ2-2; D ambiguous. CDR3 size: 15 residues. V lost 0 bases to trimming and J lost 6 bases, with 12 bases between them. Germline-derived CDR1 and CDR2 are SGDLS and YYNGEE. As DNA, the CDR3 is TGTGCCAGCAGCGTAGAAAGCATCAAGGCCGGGGAGCTGTTTTTT. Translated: CASSVESIKAGELFF.

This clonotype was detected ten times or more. CDR3 protein: CASAGGLAGHNEQFF. The CDR3 DNA reads TGTGCCTCAGCGGGGGGGCTAGCGGGACACAATGAGCAGTTCTTC. This rearrangement joins TRBV6-1 to TRBJ2-1, with 10 bases aligning to TRBD2. This CDR3 is built from 15 residues. The V gene's germline CDR1 is MNHNS and CDR2 SASEGT. Trimming took 11 bases from V and 5 from J; bases not matched to a gene: 12.

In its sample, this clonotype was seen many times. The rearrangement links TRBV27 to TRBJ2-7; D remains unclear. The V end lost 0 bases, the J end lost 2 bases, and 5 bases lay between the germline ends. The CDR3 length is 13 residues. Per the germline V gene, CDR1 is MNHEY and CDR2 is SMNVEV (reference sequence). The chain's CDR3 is CASSLSPTYEQYV. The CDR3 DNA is TGTGCCAGCAGTTTATCCCCGACCTACGAGCAGTACGTC.

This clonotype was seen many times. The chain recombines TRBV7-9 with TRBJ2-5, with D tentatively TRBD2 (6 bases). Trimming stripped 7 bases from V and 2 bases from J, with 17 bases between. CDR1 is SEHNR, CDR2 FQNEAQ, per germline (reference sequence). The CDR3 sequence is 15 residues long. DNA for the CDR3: TGTGCCAGCAAGTCGCGGGACCAAGGTCAAGAGACCCAGTACTTC. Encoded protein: CASKSRDQGQETQYF.

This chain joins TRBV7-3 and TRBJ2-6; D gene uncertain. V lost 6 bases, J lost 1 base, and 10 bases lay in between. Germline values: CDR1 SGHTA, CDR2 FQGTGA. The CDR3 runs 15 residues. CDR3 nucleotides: TGTGCCAGCAGATTAGACGGGTCTGGGGCCAACGTCCTGACTTTC. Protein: CASRLDGSGANVLTF.